These 5 T cell receptor beta chains were all obtained from the same sample, sequenced in a study of CD8 T cells in Susac syndrome. Random hexamers were used to reverse transcribe roughly 0.45 to 1 ug of RNA. Using its own MiXCR run on the immunoSEQ multiplex PCR reads, TCRdb lists one record per CDR3 protein. The profile shows 250,000 or so distinct CDR3 sequences, roughly 93% of them singletons. Sequencing was performed on CD4+ T cells from PBMCs. Receptor source: a human donor with multiple sclerosis.

The V and J genes are TRBV29-1 and TRBJ2-7, with D unresolved. The germline CDR1 and CDR2 sequences are SQVTM and ANQGSEA. V was shortened by 6 bases and J by 1 base, with 10 bases between the two germline ends. The CDR3 covers 12 residues. For the CDR3, the DNA is TGCAGCGTCTTTGTTACTTCCTACGAGCAGTACTTC. As protein: CSVFVTSYEQYF.

The chain carries TRBV4-2 and TRBJ1-5, with a possible D match to TRBD1 (5 bases). V shed 0 bases and J shed 9 bases, with 12 bases lying between them. Germline assignment: CDR1 LGHNA and CDR2 YNFKEQ. CDR3 length equals 14 residues. Here the CDR3 reads CASSQDRGGLPQHF. CDR3 DNA: TGTGCCAGCAGCCAAGATCGTGGGGGGTTGCCCCAGCATTTT.

The gene calls are TRBV5-1 and TRBJ2-1; TRBD2 agrees at 9 bases. Germline loops: CDR1 SGHRS, CDR2 YFSETQ. The CDR3 has 18 residues. The ends lost 2 bases at V and 0 bases at J; junction bases unmatched: 9. The chain's CDR3 is CASSLGLAGPSSYNEQFF. The CDR3 DNA sequence: TGCGCCAGCAGCTTAGGGCTAGCGGGACCGAGCTCCTACAATGAGCAGTTCTTC.

The CDR3 reads CASSATSGVTGELFF. The CDR3 bases are TGTGCCAGCAGCGCGACTAGCGGGGTAACCGGGGAGCTGTTTTTT. The rearrangement links TRBV7-8 to TRBJ2-2, with 11 bases fitting TRBD2. The J segment lost 5 bases and the V segment lost 5 bases, leaving 4 bases of the junction unmatched. The germline gives CDR1 SGHVS, CDR2 FQNEAQ. There are 15 residues in the CDR3.

The V gene is TRBV5-6, the J gene TRBJ2-2, with D unclear. The V gene's germline CDR1 is SGHDT and CDR2 YYEEEE. The CDR3 sequence is 13 residues long. The V end was cut by 0 bases, the J end by 8 bases, with 8 bases between. Here the CDR3 DNA reads TGTGCCAGCAGCTTGGCTATTCCAGGGGAGCTGTTTTTT. Its protein product is CASSLAIPGELFF.